The 21 T cell receptor beta chains below come from one sample, sequenced in a study of blood T cell repertoires in COVID-19. Produced via immunoSEQ multiplex PCR; TCRdb's table is partial and in-frame only. The sample contains fewer than 200,000 clones, about 88% of which appear only once. The specimen sequenced was peripheral blood. The receptors were sampled from a man in his 60s with acute or convalescent COVID-19.

The rearrangement joins TRBV6-2 or TRBV6-3 to TRBJ2-2; tentatively, D is TRBD2 (6 bases). The ends were cut back, 0 bases at V and 3 bases at J, with 11 bases in the middle. Germline V gene sequence: CDR1 MNHEY, CDR2 SVGEGT. The CDR3 totals 16 residues. This CDR3 is CASSYSRGLDTGELFF. CDR3 coding DNA: TGTGCCAGCAGTTACTCCCGGGGACTTGACACCGGGGAGCTGTTTTTT.

This clone was seen a handful of times. Different DNA sequences within this sample yield the same CDR3. V and J are TRBV20-1 and TRBJ1-1; possible D gene TRBD1, 6 bases. The CDR3 sequence is 11 residues long. Trimming stripped 2 bases from V and 5 bases from J, with 6 bases between. CDR1 and CDR2 from the germline V gene are DFQATT and SNEGSKA (reference sequence). CDR3 DNA sequence: TGCAGTGCTAGACAGGGGACTGAAGCTTTCTTT. It yields the protein CSARQGTEAFF.

This clone has a count of ten or more. The V and J genes are TRBV11-3 and TRBJ2-7; weak D call: TRBD2 (5 bases). The germline gives CDR1 SGHNT, CDR2 YENEEA. Trimming cost V 2 bases and J 3 bases, with 11 bases left between them. The CDR3 has 14 amino acids. CDR3 amino acids: CASSLRGLVYEQYF. Here the CDR3 DNA reads TGTGCCAGCAGCTTAAGAGGGCTGGTCTACGAGCAGTACTTC. Full variable domain (remainder filled in from reference TRBV11-3 and TRBJ2-7): EAGVVQSPRYKIIEKKQPVAFWCNPISGHNTLYWYLQNLGQGPELLIRYENEEAVDDSQLPKDRFSAERLKGVDSTLKIQPAELGDSAVYLCASSLRGLVYEQYFGPGTRLTVT.

The rearrangement joins TRBV27 to TRBJ1-5, with D perhaps TRBD1 (6 bases). Germline V CDR1 and CDR2: MNHEY, SMNVEV (reference sequence). There are 15 residues in the CDR3. Trimming stripped 5 bases from V and 2 bases from J, with 13 bases between. The CDR3 protein is CASSPQGWGNQPQHF. The CDR3 nucleotides read TGTGCCAGCAGTCCACAGGGTTGGGGCAATCAGCCCCAGCATTTT.

A few counts support this clone. The V call is TRBV19, the J call TRBJ2-4; 11 nucleotides agree with TRBD2. CDR3 length: 20 residues. V shed 1 base, J shed 4 bases, and the junction held 15 bases outside the gene matches. Germline V gene sequence: CDR1 LNHDA, CDR2 SQIVND (reference sequence). CDR3 in DNA: TGTGCCAGTAGTATAGTTCCGGGACTAGCGGTACAGACTGGGAAAAACATTCAGTACTTC. Translation: CASSIVPGLAVQTGKNIQYF.

To note about this clone: At one end the junction does not follow the germline gene, possibly because of a read error. CDR3 in DNA: TGTGCGACCAGGGGTCGGGCGGGGATCGAAAAACTGTTTTTT. Its protein product is CATRGRAGIEKLFF. V and J are TRBV15 and TRBJ1-4; perhaps TRBD1 as D (6 bases). Germline lookup yields CDR1 LNHNV and CDR2 YYDKDF (reference sequence). The CDR3 contains 14 residues.

The chain employs TRBV27 and TRBJ1-2; 10 positions match TRBD1. CDR3 length equals 14 residues. CDR1 and CDR2 from the germline V gene are MNHEY and SMNVEV (reference sequence). Trimming took 0 bases from V and 7 from J; bases not matched to a gene: 2. The CDR3 loop is CASSLSGQGFGYTF. The CDR3 bases are TGTGCCAGCAGTTTATCGGGACAGGGGTTTGGCTACACCTTC.

In its sample, this clone was seen once. The V call is TRBV3-1 (or the pseudogene TRBV3-2), the J call TRBJ1-5; D gene uncertain. The V and J ends lost 1 base and 1 base respectively, with 8 bases between them. The germline V gene has CDR1 LGHDT and CDR2 YNNKEL (reference sequence). CDR3 length: 15 residues. The chain's CDR3 is CASSQGLSSNQPQHF. The CDR3 bases are TGTGCCAGCAGCCAAGGACTTTCCAGCAATCAGCCCCAGCATTTT.

This clone was seen many times. The chain joins TRBV24-1 to TRBJ1-3; D not resolved. The CDR3 loop spans 15 amino acids. Trimming stripped 3 bases from V and 0 bases from J, with 8 bases between. Germline CDR1 KGHDR, CDR2 SFDVKD. This CDR3 is CATSDPKSSGNTIYF. CDR3 bases: TGTGCCACCAGTGATCCCAAGAGCTCTGGAAACACCATATATTTT.

This clone has just a few counts. J is TRBJ2-3 and V is TRBV24-1; 7 nucleotides align to TRBD1. This CDR3 comprises 15 residues. Germline CDR1 is KGHDR and CDR2 is SFDVKD. The V segment lost 3 bases and the J segment 9 bases; nucleotides outside the gene matches: 11. The CDR3: CATSDNRGEMYTQYF. The DNA of the CDR3 is TGTGCCACCAGTGATAACAGGGGCGAAATGTACACGCAGTATTTT.

The V and J genes are TRBV6-5 and TRBJ1-1, with 8 positions matching TRBD1. This CDR3 contains 14 residues. The trim removed 5 bases at V and 7 bases at J, leaving 9 bases unmatched. CDR1 is MNHEY and CDR2 is SVGAGI in the germline V gene. The CDR3 DNA reads TGTGCCAGCAGTCCCAGACAGGGGAGGGGTGAAGCTTTCTTT. Translating gives CASSPRQGRGEAFF.

The rearrangement joins TRBV7-3 to TRBJ2-3; D possibly corresponds to TRBD2 (5 bases). Germline CDR1 is SGHTA and CDR2 is FQGTGA. This CDR3 region has 15 residues. Deletions cut 6 bases from V and 1 base from J, with 14 bases between. This CDR3 reads CASSLAHGGTDTQYF. The CDR3 nucleotides read TGTGCCAGCAGTCTAGCCCACGGGGGCACAGATACGCAGTATTTT.

The J gene is TRBJ1-1, the V gene TRBV27; TRBD1 is a possible D gene (6 bases). The V and J ends lost 5 bases and 1 base respectively, with 11 bases between them. The CDR3 contains 14 residues. Per the germline V gene, CDR1 is MNHEY and CDR2 is SMNVEV (reference sequence). DNA of the CDR3: TGTGCCAGCAGTCTAATCAGGGGGAACACTGAAGCTTTCTTT. Its translation is CASSLIRGNTEAFF.

The gene calls are TRBV5-1 and TRBJ2-3; 10 bases match TRBD2. Germline V gene sequence: CDR1 SGHRS, CDR2 YFSETQ. With 5 bases clipped from V and 3 bases from J, the junction kept 6 bases outside the gene matches. This CDR3 comprises 15 residues. The CDR3 DNA reads as TGCGCCAGCAGTAAACTAGCGGGGATAACAGATACGCAGTATTTT. Translating it yields CASSKLAGITDTQYF. The full variable domain, completed using reference TRBV5-1 and TRBJ2-3, is KAGVTQTPRYLIKTRGQQVTLSCSPISGHRSVSWYQQTPGQGLQFLFEYFSETQRNKGNFPGRFSGRQFSNSRSEMNVSTLELGDSALYLCASSKLAGITDTQYFGPGTRLTVL.

This rearrangement joins TRBV6-5 to TRBJ1-3; D is undetermined. CDR3 length equals 15 residues. CDR1 is MNHEY and CDR2 is SVGAGI in the germline V gene. The germline V and J ends were trimmed by 3 bases and 0 bases, with 9 bases remaining between them. The CDR3 DNA sequence: TGTGCCAGCAGTTATCAGGTGAACTCTGGAAACACCATATATTTT. It is translated as CASSYQVNSGNTIYF.

This chain uses TRBV19 with TRBJ2-3; D is possibly TRBD1 (6 bases). CDR3 length: 15 amino acids. The germline CDR1 and CDR2 sequences are LNHDA and SQIVND (reference sequence). With 5 bases removed from V and 1 base from J, the gap between germline ends came to 13 bases. The CDR3, as DNA: TGTGCCAGTAGTGCTCGAGGGGGAGGCACAGATACGCAGTATTTT. Translation: CASSARGGGTDTQYF.

This chain uses TRBV4-3 with TRBJ2-7; TRBD1 matches at 10 bases. The CDR3 length is 16 residues. CDR1 and CDR2 (germline): LGHNA, YSLEER. Trimming took 1 base from V and 5 from J; bases not matched to a gene: 8. The CDR3: CASSQGGGQGSHEQYF. The DNA for the CDR3 is TGCGCCAGCAGCCAAGGAGGGGGACAGGGGAGCCACGAGCAGTACTTC.

The V and J genes are TRBV11-3 and TRBJ2-3; 15 bases are shared with TRBD2. V lost 5 bases to trimming and J lost 0 bases; unmatched junction nucleotides: 6. Germline V gives CDR1 SGHNT, CDR2 YENEEA. The CDR3 runs to 18 residues. DNA of the CDR3: TGTGCCAGCAGCCGAACCGGGACTAGCGGGGGGAGCACAGATACGCAGTATTTT. Amino acid sequence: CASSRTGTSGGSTDTQYF.

The chain is built from TRBV30 and TRBJ2-2; TRBD2 matches at 8 bases. This CDR3 comprises 16 residues. Germline values: CDR1 GTSNPN, CDR2 SVGIG (reference sequence). V was clipped by 0 bases and J by 5 bases; unmatched bases: 8. The CDR3 protein is CAWSVGRGAGTGELFF. The CDR3 nucleotides read TGTGCCTGGAGTGTAGGGCGGGGGGCTGGAACCGGGGAGCTGTTTTTT.

The chain carries TRBV24-1 and TRBJ2-3, with TRBD2 as a possible D gene (6 bases). Per germline, CDR1 KGHDR and CDR2 SFDVKD. CDR3 length: 15 residues. Trimming cost V 6 bases and J 3 bases, with 15 bases left between them. The CDR3 here is CATSPKRAGTDTQYF. Written as DNA, the CDR3 is TGTGCCACCAGTCCCAAGCGGGCTGGGACAGATACGCAGTATTTT.

V usage is TRBV7-9 and J usage is TRBJ1-2; TRBD1 matches at 10 bases. The CDR3 length is 14 residues. Germline loops: CDR1 SEHNR, CDR2 FQNEAQ (reference sequence). J lost 7 bases, V lost 3 bases, and 5 bases had no gene match. CDR3 DNA sequence: TGTGCCAGCAGCTTGACAGGGGGCGAGTTTGGCTACACCTTC. Protein: CASSLTGGEFGYTF.